A single sample is the source of the 6 T cell receptor beta chains below, sequenced in a study of response to subunit inactivated influenza vaccine. TCRdb reprocessed the RT-PCR reads via MiXCR and lists one record per CDR3 protein. The sample carries about half a million distinct CDR3 sequences, 25% recorded once. The starting material was CD4+ T cells sorted from PBMCs, obtained 5 to 6 days after vaccination. All receptors come from a man between 50 and 59 years old who received an inactivated influenza vaccine.

This clonotype appeared once. J is TRBJ2-3 and V is TRBV7-2; D could derive from TRBD1 or TRBD2 (5 bases each). CDR3 length: 15 amino acids. V was clipped by 2 bases and J by 5 bases, with 14 bases between them. CDR1 is SGHTA and CDR2 is FQGNSA in the germline V gene. For the CDR3, the DNA is TGTGCCAGCAGCTTAAGACCCGGGGCCAGAGATACGCAGTATTTT. It specifies CASSLRPGARDTQYF. Combining the CDR3 with reference TRBV7-2 and TRBJ2-3 gives the whole variable domain GAGVSQSPSNKVTEKGKDVELRCDPISGHTALYWYRQSLGQGLEFLIYFQGNSAPDKSGLPSDRFSAERTGGSVSTLTIQRTQQEDSAVYLCASSLRPGARDTQYFGPGTRLTVL.

The CDR3 protein is CASSFGGGRPVDTF. The CDR3 nucleotides are TGTGCCAGCAGTTTCGGCGGGGGCCGCCCGGTTGACACCTTC. The V and J genes are TRBV12-3 or TRBV12-4 and TRBJ1-2; TRBD1 is a possible D gene (6 bases). V was shortened by 3 bases and J by 12 bases, with 20 bases between the two germline ends. This CDR3 is 14 amino acids long.

The chain couples TRBV28 to TRBJ2-3, with 16 nucleotides matching TRBD2. This CDR3 comprises 21 residues. Per the germline V gene, CDR1 is MDHEN and CDR2 is SYDVKM. V trimming: 8 bases; J trimming: 0 bases; junction bases outside the gene matches: 17. The DNA of the CDR3 is TGTGCCAGCCGATCCGCGGGACTAGCGGGAGGGTCAGACACTAGCACAGATACGCAGTATTTT. This codes for CASRSAGLAGGSDTSTDTQYF.

The rearrangement links TRBV12-3 or TRBV12-4 to TRBJ1-2; TRBD1 matches 11 bases. There are 14 residues in the CDR3. V was clipped by 5 bases and J by 7 bases; unmatched bases: 6. Written as DNA, the CDR3 is TGTGCCAGCAGTCCCCGGACAGGGGGCGGTGGCTACACCTTC. Its protein is CASSPRTGGGGYTF.

The chain uses TRBV4-1 and TRBJ1-1, with 9 bases matching TRBD1. V dropped 4 bases and J dropped 1; count of bases not matched to a gene: 10. The CDR3 extends over 17 amino acids. Germline values: CDR1 MGHRA, CDR2 YSYEKL. The CDR3 is CASSLFTDRGGNTEAFF. The CDR3 DNA sequence: TGCGCCAGCAGCCTCTTCACGGACAGGGGAGGGAACACTGAAGCTTTCTTT.

Only a few counts were recorded for this clonotype. The chain recombines TRBV7-2 with TRBJ1-6; unclear D gene. V was pared by 8 bases and J by 9 bases, with 17 bases between. The CDR3 totals 14 residues. Looked up from germline, CDR1 is SGHTA and CDR2 is FQGNSA. CDR3 DNA sequence: TGTGCCAGCTTGGAGGGCGGGTGGACTTCACCCCTCCACTTT. This codes for CASLEGGWTSPLHF.